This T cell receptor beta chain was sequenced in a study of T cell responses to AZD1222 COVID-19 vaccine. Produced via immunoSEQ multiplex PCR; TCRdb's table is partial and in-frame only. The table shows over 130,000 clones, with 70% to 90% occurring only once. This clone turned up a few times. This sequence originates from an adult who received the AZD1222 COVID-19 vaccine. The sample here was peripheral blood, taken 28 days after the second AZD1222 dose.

CDR3 sequence (DNA): TGTGCCAGTAGTATCAAGAGTACTGAAGCTTTCTTT. Encoded protein: CASSIKSTEAFF. This sequence joins TRBV19 and TRBJ1-1; D gene uncertain. The V end lost 3 bases, the J end lost 5 bases, and 7 bases lay between the germline ends. Per the germline V gene, CDR1 is LNHDA and CDR2 is SQIVND (reference sequence). The CDR3 length is 12 residues.